These 5 T cell receptor beta chains were sequenced from one sample in a study of cytomegalovirus exposure and HLA in healthy donors. The PCR ran on 60 Vbeta and 13 Jbeta primers. Data came from immunoSEQ multiplex PCR; TCRdb stores just in-frame clones and leaves some out. The top ten hold 1.2% to 1.5% of the sample, which has some 180,000 clones, around 80% seen once. Source material: PBMCs. Source of these receptors: a girl under 18 in good health and CMV-seropositive.

The rearrangement joins TRBV25-1 to TRBJ2-2; 9 nucleotides line up with TRBD2. The CDR3 length is 16 residues. Per germline, CDR1 MGHDK and CDR2 SYGVNS. J gave up 7 bases and V 5 bases, and 11 bases lay outside the gene matches. The CDR3 DNA sequence: TGTGCCAGCAGTATTGGCGGGAGGGCCCGCGGCGGGGAGCTGTTTTTT. Its translation: CASSIGGRARGGELFF.

V and J are TRBV6-1 and TRBJ1-3, with D unclear. The germline V gene has CDR1 MNHNS and CDR2 SASEGT. The CDR3 has 16 residues. The V gene lost 2 bases and the J gene lost 5 bases, with 16 bases spanning the gap. CDR3 protein: CASSERGLAQRNTIYF. The CDR3 bases are TGTGCCAGCAGTGAACGCGGACTAGCCCAGAGAAACACCATATATTTT.

The chain has TRBV5-1 and TRBJ1-5; TRBD1 matches at 9 bases. The CDR3 sequence is 15 residues long. Germline-derived CDR1 and CDR2 are SGHRS and YFSETQ. The V segment lost 4 bases and the J segment 4 bases; nucleotides outside the gene matches: 6. The DNA for the CDR3 is TGCGCCAGCAGCCGTGACAGGGGGGAAAATCAGCCCCAGCATTTT. It specifies CASSRDRGENQPQHF.

This chain connects TRBV27 to TRBJ2-2; 9 bases line up with TRBD1. The CDR3 loop spans 17 amino acids. CDR1 MNHEY and CDR2 SMNVEV come from the germline V gene (reference sequence). The ends lost 7 bases at V and 6 bases at J; junction bases unmatched: 15. The CDR3 DNA sequence: TGTGCCAGCACATTGGTACCGGGACAGGGAAGACCCGGGGAGCTGTTTTTT. Translated, it gives CASTLVPGQGRPGELFF.

This clone was seen more than once but under ten times. V gene TRBV7-8 combines with J gene TRBJ2-1; 9 nucleotides match TRBD2. The CDR3 totals 15 residues. V dropped 4 bases and J dropped 2; count of bases not matched to a gene: 3. Germline V gene data show CDR1 as SGHVS and CDR2 as FQNEAQ. The CDR3 DNA sequence: TGTGCCAGCAGCTCATCTAGCGGGACCTACAATGAGCAGTTCTTC. Residues: CASSSSSGTYNEQFF.